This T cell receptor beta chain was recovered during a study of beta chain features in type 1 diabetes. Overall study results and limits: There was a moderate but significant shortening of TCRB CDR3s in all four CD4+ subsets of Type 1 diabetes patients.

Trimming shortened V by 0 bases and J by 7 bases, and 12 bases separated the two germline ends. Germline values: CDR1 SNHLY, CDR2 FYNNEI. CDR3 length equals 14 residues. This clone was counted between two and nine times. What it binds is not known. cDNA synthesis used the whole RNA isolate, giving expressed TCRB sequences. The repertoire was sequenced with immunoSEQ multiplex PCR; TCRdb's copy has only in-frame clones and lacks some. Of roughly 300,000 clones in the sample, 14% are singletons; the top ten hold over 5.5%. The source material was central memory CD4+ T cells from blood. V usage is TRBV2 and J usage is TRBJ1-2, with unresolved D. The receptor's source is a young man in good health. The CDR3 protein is CASSEALQLGGYTF. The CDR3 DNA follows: TGTGCCAGCAGTGAAGCGCTTCAACTGGGTGGCTACACCTTC.